Described below is a single TCR beta chain sequence and its context. As yet, its antigen is unknown. The entry originates in a study of cytotoxic CD8 clonotypes in ibrutinib-treated CLL. On the study more broadly: The patients, some 12 relapsed/refractory and 15 treatment-naive, included about 18 who were IGHV unmutated.

Study results and limitations: On treatment, the uncommon public clonotypes contracted or remained stable.

Investigators sourced about 2 micrograms of genomic DNA from cryopreserved PBMCs for TCR beta libraries. TCRdb keeps only in-frame clones here, not all; method: immunoSEQ multiplex PCR. The sample contains about 310,000 clones, approximately 80% of which appear only once. The specimen comprised PBMCs, sampled before ibrutinib treatment. The clonotype comes from a human donor with chronic lymphocytic leukemia.

This chain's CDR3 is CASSLGTSVYNEQFF. In DNA, the CDR3 is TGTGCCAGCAGCCTTGGGACTAGCGTATACAATGAGCAGTTCTTC. The chain joins TRBV9 to TRBJ2-1; 10 nucleotides line up with TRBD2. V was clipped by 4 bases and J by 4 bases; unmatched bases: 5. CDR3 length equals 15 residues. Germline V CDR1 and CDR2: SGDLS, YYNGEE.